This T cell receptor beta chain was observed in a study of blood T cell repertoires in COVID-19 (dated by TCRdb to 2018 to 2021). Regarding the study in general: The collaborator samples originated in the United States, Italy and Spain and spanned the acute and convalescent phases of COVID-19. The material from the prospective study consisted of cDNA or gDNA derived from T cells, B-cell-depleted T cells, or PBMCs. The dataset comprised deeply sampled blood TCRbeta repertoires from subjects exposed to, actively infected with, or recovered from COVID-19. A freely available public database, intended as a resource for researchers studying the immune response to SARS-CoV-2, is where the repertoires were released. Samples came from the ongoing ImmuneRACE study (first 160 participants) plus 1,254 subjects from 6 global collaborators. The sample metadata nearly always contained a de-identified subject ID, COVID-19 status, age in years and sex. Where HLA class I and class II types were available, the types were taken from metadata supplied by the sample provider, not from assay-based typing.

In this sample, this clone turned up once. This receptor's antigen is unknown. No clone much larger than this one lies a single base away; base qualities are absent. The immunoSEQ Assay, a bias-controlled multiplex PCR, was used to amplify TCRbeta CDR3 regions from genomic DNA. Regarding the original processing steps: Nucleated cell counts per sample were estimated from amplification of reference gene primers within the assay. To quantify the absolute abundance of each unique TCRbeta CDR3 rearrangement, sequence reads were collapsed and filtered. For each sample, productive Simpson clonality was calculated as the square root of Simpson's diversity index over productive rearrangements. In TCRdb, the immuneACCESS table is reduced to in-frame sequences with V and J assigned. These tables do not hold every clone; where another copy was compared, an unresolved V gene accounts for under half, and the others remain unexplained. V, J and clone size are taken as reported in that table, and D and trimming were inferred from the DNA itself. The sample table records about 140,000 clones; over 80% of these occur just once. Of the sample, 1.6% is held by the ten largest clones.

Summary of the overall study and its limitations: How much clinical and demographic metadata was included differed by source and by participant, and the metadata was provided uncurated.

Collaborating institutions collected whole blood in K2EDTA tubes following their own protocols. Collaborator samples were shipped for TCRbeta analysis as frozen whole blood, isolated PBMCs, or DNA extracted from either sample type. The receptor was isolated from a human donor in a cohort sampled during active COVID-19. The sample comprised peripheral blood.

The CDR3 protein: CSVDQEGSYEQYF. The nucleotides read TGCAGCGTTGATCAGGAGGGTTCCTACGAGCAGTACTTC. The rearrangement joined TRBV29-1 to TRBJ2-7; 6 matching bases give a weak D call of TRBD2. The CDR3 has 13 amino acids, counting the end cysteine and phenylalanine. Only CDR3 DNA is held: 39 bases, read in frame from base 1. V drops 3 bases and J drops 1 base, leaving 10 bases in between. The germline V gene encodes CDR1 SQVTM and CDR2 ANQGSEA.